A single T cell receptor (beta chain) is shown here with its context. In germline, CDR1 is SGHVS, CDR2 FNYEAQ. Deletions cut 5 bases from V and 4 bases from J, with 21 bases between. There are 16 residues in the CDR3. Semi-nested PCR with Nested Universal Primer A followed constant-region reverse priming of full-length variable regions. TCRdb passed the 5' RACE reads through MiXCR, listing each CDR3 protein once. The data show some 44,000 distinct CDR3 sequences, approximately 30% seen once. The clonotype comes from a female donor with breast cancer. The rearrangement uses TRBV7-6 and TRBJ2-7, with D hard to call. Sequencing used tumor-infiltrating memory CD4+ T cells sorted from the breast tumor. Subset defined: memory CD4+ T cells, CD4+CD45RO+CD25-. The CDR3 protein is CASSPTRTFIYYEQYF. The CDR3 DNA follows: TGTGCCAGCAGCCCTACACGGACCTTTATCTATTACGAGCAGTACTTC.